The next 20 T cell receptor beta chains were all read from a single sample in a study of cytomegalovirus exposure and HLA in healthy donors. This PCR relied on a set of 60 Vbeta primers and 13 Jbeta primers. Some clones are missing from TCRdb's copy, which holds only in-frame ones; the method was immunoSEQ multiplex PCR. Of about 110,000 clones in the sample, roughly 84% are singletons; the top ten hold roughly 6%. Sequenced: PBMCs. The receptors were sampled from a man aged 25-45 years in good health and CMV-seropositive.

This clone was detected once. V usage is TRBV6-6 and J usage is TRBJ2-7, with TRBD1 identical over 9 bases. Germline-derived CDR1 and CDR2 are MNHNY and SVGAGI (reference sequence). The CDR3 is made up of 14 amino acids. The trim removed 5 bases at V and 4 bases at J, leaving 6 bases unmatched. In DNA, the CDR3 is TGTGCCAGCAGTCTTCCGGGACAGGGTTACGAGCAGTACTTC. The encoded protein is CASSLPGQGYEQYF.

The chain employs TRBV20-1 and TRBJ2-5, with D hard to call. The assigned J gene may be wrong: the sequence end matches TRBJ2-7 better. Germline loops: CDR1 DFQATT, CDR2 SNEGSKA (reference sequence). This CDR3 region has 11 residues. CDR3 sequence (DNA): TGCAGTGCTAGGGGCGCCTACGAGCAGTACTTC. This translates into CSARGAYEQYF.

J is TRBJ2-1 and V is TRBV19; TRBD2 aligns across 7 bases. The trim removed 6 bases at V and 4 bases at J, leaving 12 bases unmatched. The CDR3 consists of 16 residues. Germline V CDR1 and CDR2: LNHDA, SQIVND (reference sequence). CDR3 loop: CASRKGWGGPYNEQFF. CDR3 bases: TGTGCCAGTAGGAAGGGGTGGGGGGGACCTTACAATGAGCAGTTCTTC.

V gene TRBV18 combines with J gene TRBJ2-1; TRBD1 aligns across 9 bases. The CDR3 has 15 residues. V was pared by 5 bases and J by 1 base, with 3 bases of the junction left unmatched. In germline, CDR1 is KGHSH, CDR2 LQKENI. The CDR3 is CASSSGQGSYNEQFF. The DNA of the CDR3 is TGTGCCAGCTCATCCGGACAGGGGTCCTACAATGAGCAGTTCTTC. Filled out from reference TRBV18 and TRBJ2-1, the complete variable domain reads NAGVMQNPRHLVRRRGQEARLRCSPMKGHSHVYWYRQLPEEGLKFMVYLQKENIIDESGMPKERFSAEFPKEGPSILRIQQVVRGDSAAYFCASSSGQGSYNEQFFGPGTRLTVL.

The rearrangement joins TRBV30 to TRBJ1-3, with a tentative D call TRBD1 (5 bases). Trimming cost V 2 bases and J 2 bases, with 10 bases left between them. This CDR3 has 14 residues. Germline V lookup: CDR1 GTSNPN, CDR2 SVGIG (reference sequence). CDR3 nucleotides: TGTGCCTGGAGTAAGGGGAACGCTGGAAACACCATATATTTT. It specifies CAWSKGNAGNTIYF. Looking up the rest from reference TRBV30 and TRBJ1-3 gives the full variable domain: SQTIHQWPATLVQPVGSPLSLECTVEGTSNPNLYWYRQAAGRGLQLLFYSVGIGQISSEVPQNLSASRPQDRQFILSSKKLLLSDSGFYLCAWSKGNAGNTIYFGEGSWLTVV.

The chain recombines TRBV7-2 with TRBJ1-6; the match to TRBD1 covers 7 bases. CDR3 size: 16 residues. Germline CDR1 SGHTA, CDR2 FQGNSA. Losses at the gene ends were 1 base for V and 3 bases for J; bases not matched to a gene: 3. The CDR3 DNA sequence: TGTGCCAGCAGCTTAGAACCAGGGGGCTATAATTCACCCCTCCACTTT. This translates into CASSLEPGGYNSPLHF.

The chain couples TRBV18 to TRBJ2-7, with D hard to call. Trimming shortened V by 4 bases and J by 4 bases, and 17 bases separated the two germline ends. The CDR3 runs to 15 residues. The germline V gene has CDR1 KGHSH and CDR2 LQKENI. The CDR3 loop is CASSLALVVYYEQYF. In DNA form, the CDR3 reads TGTGCCAGCTCACTTGCGCTAGTGGTTTATTACGAGCAGTACTTC.

The V gene is TRBV11-2, the J gene TRBJ2-5; the D gene is possibly TRBD1 (5 bases). V lost 5 bases to trimming and J lost 5 bases, with 21 bases between them. The CDR3 contains 16 residues. Germline V gene lookup returns CDR1 SGHAT and CDR2 FQNNGV. The CDR3 is CASSQGQGRIGETQYF. CDR3 DNA: TGTGCCAGCAGCCAAGGGCAGGGTCGGATAGGTGAGACCCAGTACTTC.

The chain couples TRBV19 to TRBJ2-7; 9 bases are a match to TRBD1. The germline CDR1 and CDR2 sequences are LNHDA and SQIVND (reference sequence). Trimming took 10 bases from V and 6 from J; bases not matched to a gene: 16. The CDR3 is 15 residues long. The CDR3 protein is CATTTWGQGGPEQYF. CDR3 bases: TGTGCCACCACGACGTGGGGACAGGGTGGTCCCGAGCAGTACTTC.

This chain links TRBV30 with TRBJ1-4, with 8 bases identical to TRBD1. V trimming: 5 bases; J trimming: 4 bases; junction bases outside the gene matches: 6. The CDR3 totals 14 residues. Germline V gene sequence: CDR1 GTSNPN, CDR2 SVGIG (reference sequence). Written as DNA, the CDR3 is TGTGCCTGGGGACAGGGCTTTAATAATGAAAAACTGTTTTTT. This codes for CAWGQGFNNEKLFF.

The V call is TRBV30, the J call TRBJ1-4; D call uncertain. Germline V gene sequence: CDR1 GTSNPN, CDR2 SVGIG (reference sequence). V was shortened by 5 bases and J by 1 base, with 8 bases between the two germline ends. This CDR3 is 13 amino acids long. The CDR3 nucleotides are TGTGCCTGGGCAGGCTTAACTAATGAAAAACTGTTTTTT. Translated: CAWAGLTNEKLFF.

The rearrangement joins TRBV5-1 to TRBJ2-3; no clear D gene. The V gene's germline CDR1 is SGHRS and CDR2 YFSETQ. Deletions cut 0 bases from V and 2 bases from J, with 10 bases between. The CDR3 consists of 15 residues. The CDR3 sequence: CASSLDSLNTDTQYF. The CDR3 nucleotides are TGCGCCAGCAGCTTGGACAGCCTAAACACAGATACGCAGTATTTT.

The chain has TRBV10-3 and TRBJ1-6; weak D call: TRBD1 (5 bases). This CDR3 has 12 amino acids. Germline V lookup: CDR1 ENHRY, CDR2 SYGVKD. With 3 bases removed from V and 14 bases from J, the gap between germline ends came to 11 bases. CDR3 sequence: CAISDLARALHF. The DNA of the CDR3 is TGTGCCATCAGTGACTTGGCCAGGGCCCTCCACTTT.

J is TRBJ2-5 and V is TRBV5-1, with 10 bases aligning to TRBD2. Looked up from germline, CDR1 is SGHRS and CDR2 is YFSETQ. Trimming cost V 0 bases and J 4 bases; bases outside gene matches: 9. The CDR3 covers 17 residues. Here the CDR3 DNA reads TGCGCCAGCAGCTTGGGCGGGTCTAGCGGGGGTATAGAGACCCAGTACTTC. Its translation is CASSLGGSSGGIETQYF.

V usage is TRBV4-3 and J usage is TRBJ2-7; TRBD1 agrees at 7 bases. From germline, CDR1 is LGHNA and CDR2 YSLEER. The CDR3 consists of 15 residues. J gave up 2 bases and V 3 bases, and 7 bases lay outside the gene matches. CDR3 protein: CASSHAGTEAYEQYF. The CDR3 DNA is TGCGCCAGCAGCCACGCCGGGACAGAAGCCTACGAGCAGTACTTC.

This clone occurred a few times. The V and J genes are TRBV10-2 and TRBJ1-5; unclear D gene. V lost 3 bases and J lost 7, with 7 bases in between. The CDR3 is made up of 12 amino acids. CDR1 and CDR2 from the germline V gene are WSHSY and SAAADI. CDR3 DNA sequence: TGCGCCAGCAGTGACGCTAGCCAGCCCCAGCATTTT. It is translated as CASSDASQPQHF.

This clone was seen more than once but under ten times. This chain connects TRBV11-3 to TRBJ1-1; 7 nucleotides match TRBD1. The ends lost 0 bases at V and 3 bases at J; junction bases unmatched: 4. The CDR3 extends over 15 amino acids. Germline V gives CDR1 SGHNT, CDR2 YENEEA. CDR3 nucleotide sequence: TGTGCCAGCAGCTTAGATGGTGACAGGGACACTGAAGCTTTCTTT. It is translated as CASSLDGDRDTEAFF.

The genes are TRBV7-3 and TRBJ2-1; TRBD1 matches 8 bases. The CDR3 runs 19 residues. CDR1 and CDR2 from the germline V gene are SGHTA and FQGTGA. V trimming: 5 bases; J trimming: 5 bases; junction bases outside the gene matches: 20. In DNA, the CDR3 is TGTGCCAGCAGCCCCTCGAGAGACCCGGGACAGGCATTGAACAATGAGCAGTTCTTC. It encodes CASSPSRDPGQALNNEQFF.

This chain joins TRBV27 and TRBJ1-2; D might be TRBD1 (5 bases). CDR3 length: 18 amino acids. V was clipped by 2 bases and J by 0 bases, with 19 bases between them. Germline-derived CDR1 and CDR2 are MNHEY and SMNVEV (reference sequence). CDR3 sequence reads: CASSLRAQGGWSNYGYTF. CDR3 bases: TGTGCCAGCAGTTTACGGGCCCAGGGTGGGTGGTCTAACTATGGCTACACCTTC.

This clone was picked up a small number of times. The chain links TRBV6-1 to TRBJ2-7; D uncertain. The V end lost 7 bases, the J end lost 1 base, and 8 bases lay between the germline ends. Germline assignment: CDR1 MNHNS and CDR2 SASEGT. The CDR3 runs 12 residues. The CDR3 loop is CASKEWSYEQYF. DNA of the CDR3: TGTGCCAGCAAGGAGTGGTCCTACGAGCAGTACTTC.